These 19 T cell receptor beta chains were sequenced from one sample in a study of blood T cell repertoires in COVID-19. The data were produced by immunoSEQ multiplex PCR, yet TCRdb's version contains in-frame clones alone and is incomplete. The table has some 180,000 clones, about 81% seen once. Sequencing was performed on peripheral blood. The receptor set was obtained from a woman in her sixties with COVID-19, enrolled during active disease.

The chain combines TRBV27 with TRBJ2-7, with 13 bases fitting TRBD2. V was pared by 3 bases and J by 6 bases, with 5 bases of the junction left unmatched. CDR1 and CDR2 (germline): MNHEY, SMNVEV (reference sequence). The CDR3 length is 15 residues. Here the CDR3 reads CASSLGTSGTGEQYF. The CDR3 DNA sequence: TGTGCCAGCAGTTTGGGGACTAGCGGGACTGGCGAGCAGTACTTC.

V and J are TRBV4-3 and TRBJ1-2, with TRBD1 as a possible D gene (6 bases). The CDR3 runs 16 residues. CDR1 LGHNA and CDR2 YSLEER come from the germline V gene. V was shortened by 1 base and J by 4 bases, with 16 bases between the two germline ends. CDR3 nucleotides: TGCGCCAGCAGCCAAGGCGTCCTGGACAGATTCTATGGCTACACCTTC. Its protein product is CASSQGVLDRFYGYTF.

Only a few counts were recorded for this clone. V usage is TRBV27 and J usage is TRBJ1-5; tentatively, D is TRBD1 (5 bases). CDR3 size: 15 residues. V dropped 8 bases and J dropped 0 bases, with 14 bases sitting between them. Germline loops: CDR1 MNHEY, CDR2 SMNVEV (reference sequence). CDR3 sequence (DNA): TGTGCCAGCCGGGGGGGTTCGCGTAGCAATCAGCCCCAGCATTTT. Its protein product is CASRGGSRSNQPQHF.

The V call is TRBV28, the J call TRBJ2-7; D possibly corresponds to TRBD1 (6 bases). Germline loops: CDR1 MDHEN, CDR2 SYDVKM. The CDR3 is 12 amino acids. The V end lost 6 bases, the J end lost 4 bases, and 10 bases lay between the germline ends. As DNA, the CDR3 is TGTGCCAGCAGGTCGAGGGGGTACGAGCAGTACTTC. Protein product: CASRSRGYEQYF.

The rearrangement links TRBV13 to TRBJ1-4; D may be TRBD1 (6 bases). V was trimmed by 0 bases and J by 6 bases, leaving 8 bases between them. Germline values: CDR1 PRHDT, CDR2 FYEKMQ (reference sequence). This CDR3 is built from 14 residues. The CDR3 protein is CASSLGGTHEKLFF. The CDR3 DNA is TGTGCCAGCAGCTTAGGAGGGACACATGAAAAACTGTTTTTT.

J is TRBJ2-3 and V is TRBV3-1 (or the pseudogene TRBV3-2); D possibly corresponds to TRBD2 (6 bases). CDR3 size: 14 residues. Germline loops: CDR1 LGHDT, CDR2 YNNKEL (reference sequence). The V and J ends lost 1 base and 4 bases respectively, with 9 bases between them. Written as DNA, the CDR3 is TGTGCCAGCAGCCAAGTGCGGGGTTCAGATACGCAGTATTTT. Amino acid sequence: CASSQVRGSDTQYF.

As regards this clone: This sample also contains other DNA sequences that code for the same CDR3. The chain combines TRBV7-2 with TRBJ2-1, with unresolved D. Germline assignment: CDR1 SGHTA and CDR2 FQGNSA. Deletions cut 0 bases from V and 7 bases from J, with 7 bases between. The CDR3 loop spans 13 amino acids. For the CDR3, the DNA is TGTGCCAGCAGCTTAGCTTCAGATAATGAGCAGTTCTTC. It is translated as CASSLASDNEQFF.

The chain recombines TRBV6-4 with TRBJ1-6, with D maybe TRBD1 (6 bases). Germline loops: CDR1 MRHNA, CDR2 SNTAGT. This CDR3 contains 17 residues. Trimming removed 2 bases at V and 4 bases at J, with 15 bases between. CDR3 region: CASSDLLGTLYNSPLHF. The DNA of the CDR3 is TGTGCCAGCAGTGACCTCCTCGGGACATTGTATAATTCACCCCTCCACTTT.

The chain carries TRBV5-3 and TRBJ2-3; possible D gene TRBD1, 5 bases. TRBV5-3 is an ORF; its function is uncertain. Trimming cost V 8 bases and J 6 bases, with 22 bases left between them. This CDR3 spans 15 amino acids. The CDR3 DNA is TGTGCCAGCCTGATGGGGATAGGGGAACTGGATACGCAGTATTTT. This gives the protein CASLMGIGELDTQYF.

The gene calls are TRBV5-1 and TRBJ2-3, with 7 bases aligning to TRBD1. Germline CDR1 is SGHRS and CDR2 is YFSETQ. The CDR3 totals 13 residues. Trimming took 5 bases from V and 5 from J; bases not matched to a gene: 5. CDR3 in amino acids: CASRLAGGDTQYF. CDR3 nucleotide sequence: TGCGCCAGCAGGTTAGCAGGGGGAGATACGCAGTATTTT.

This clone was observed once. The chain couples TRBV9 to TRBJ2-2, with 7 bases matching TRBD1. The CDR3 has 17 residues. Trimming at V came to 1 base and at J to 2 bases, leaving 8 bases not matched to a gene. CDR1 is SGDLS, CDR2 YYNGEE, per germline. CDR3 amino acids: CASSVSLAGGNTGELFF. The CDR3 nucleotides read TGTGCCAGCAGCGTATCCTTGGCAGGGGGAAACACCGGGGAGCTGTTTTTT.

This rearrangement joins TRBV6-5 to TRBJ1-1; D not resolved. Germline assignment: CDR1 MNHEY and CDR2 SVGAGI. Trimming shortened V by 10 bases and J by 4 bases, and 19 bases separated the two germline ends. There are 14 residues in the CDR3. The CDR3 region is CANAGGPRGTEAFF. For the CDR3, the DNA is TGTGCCAACGCGGGTGGACCCCGGGGCACTGAAGCTTTCTTT.

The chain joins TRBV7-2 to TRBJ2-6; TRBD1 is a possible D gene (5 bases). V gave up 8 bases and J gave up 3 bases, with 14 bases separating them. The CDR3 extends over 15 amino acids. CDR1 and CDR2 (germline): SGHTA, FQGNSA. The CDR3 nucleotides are TGTGCCAGCTCCCTTGGGGCCCATGGGGCCAACGTCCTGACTTTC. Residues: CASSLGAHGANVLTF.

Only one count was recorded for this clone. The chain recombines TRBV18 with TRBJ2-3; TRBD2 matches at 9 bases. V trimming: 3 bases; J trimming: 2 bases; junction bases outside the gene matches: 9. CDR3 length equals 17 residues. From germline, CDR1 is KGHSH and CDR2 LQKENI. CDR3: CASSPVLAGALTDTQYF. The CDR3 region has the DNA TGTGCCAGCTCACCTGTCTTAGCGGGAGCCCTCACAGATACGCAGTATTTT.

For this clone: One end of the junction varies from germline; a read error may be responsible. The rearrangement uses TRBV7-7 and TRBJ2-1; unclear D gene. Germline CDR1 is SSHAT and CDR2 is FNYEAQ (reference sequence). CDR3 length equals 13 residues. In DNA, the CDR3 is TGTGCTAGCAGCTTAAACCCCCTCGGGGAGCAGTTCTTC. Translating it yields CASSLNPLGEQFF.

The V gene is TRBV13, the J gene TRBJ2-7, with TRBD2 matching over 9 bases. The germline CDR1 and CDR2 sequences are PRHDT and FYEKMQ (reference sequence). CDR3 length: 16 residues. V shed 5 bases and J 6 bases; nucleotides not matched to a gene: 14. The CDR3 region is CASSLRAGTSSLEQYF. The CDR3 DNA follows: TGTGCCAGCAGCCTACGAGCCGGGACTAGCAGTCTCGAGCAGTACTTC. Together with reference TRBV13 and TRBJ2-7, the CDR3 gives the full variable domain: AAGVIQSPRHLIKEKRETATLKCYPIPRHDTVYWYQQGPGQDPQFLISFYEKMQSDKGSIPDRFSAQQFSDYHSELNMSSLELGDSALYFCASSLRAGTSSLEQYFGPGTRLTVT.

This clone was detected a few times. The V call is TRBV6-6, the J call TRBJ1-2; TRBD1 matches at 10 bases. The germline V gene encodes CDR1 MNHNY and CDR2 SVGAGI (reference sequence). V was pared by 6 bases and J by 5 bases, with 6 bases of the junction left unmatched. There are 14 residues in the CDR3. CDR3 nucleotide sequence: TGTGCCAGCAGAGGACAGGGGGTGGGATATGGCTACACCTTC. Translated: CASRGQGVGYGYTF.

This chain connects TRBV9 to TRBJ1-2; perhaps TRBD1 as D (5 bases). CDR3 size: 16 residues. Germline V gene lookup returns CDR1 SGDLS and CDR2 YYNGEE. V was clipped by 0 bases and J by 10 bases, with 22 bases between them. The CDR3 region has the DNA TGTGCCAGCAGCGTAGAGTCTCCGGCTGGCAGGGCGCACTACACCTTC. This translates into CASSVESPAGRAHYTF.

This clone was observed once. The CDR3 bases are TGTGCCAGTAGGAGAGGGGGATTCATGAACACTGAAGCTTTCTTT. Translated: CASRRGGFMNTEAFF. The V call is TRBV19, the J call TRBJ1-1; D may be TRBD1 (6 bases). The CDR3 sequence is 15 residues long. Germline CDR1 is LNHDA and CDR2 is SQIVND (reference sequence). The germline V and J ends were trimmed by 6 bases and 0 bases, with 14 bases remaining between them.